This T cell receptor (beta chain) was obtained from a study of blood T cell repertoires in COVID-19. Turning to the study itself: Samples representing acute and convalescent COVID-19 were sourced from the United States, Italy and Spain. In each case, the material was cDNA or gDNA derived from T cells, B-cell-depleted T cells, or PBMCs.

Original handling: Amplifying reference gene primers gave estimates of nucleated cell counts. Produced via immunoSEQ multiplex PCR; TCRdb's table is partial and in-frame only. V and J calls plus clone size are reproduced from that table; the DNA served to infer D and trimming. This repertoire shows fewer than 180,000 clones, roughly 87% found once; its top ten account for over 3.5%. Comments on this clone: The sample has other DNA sequences that encode this CDR3 too.

The germline V gene encodes CDR1 SGHNT and CDR2 YYREEE (reference sequence). The CDR3 has 15 residues. V lost 4 bases and J lost 4; bases outside the gene matches: 6. The chain combines TRBV5-4 with TRBJ2-2, with 8 positions matching TRBD1. The sequence was obtained from a woman aged 55 to 70 with active or convalescent COVID-19. The specimen was peripheral blood. The CDR3 loop reads CASSLGQGGTGELFF. The CDR3 bases are TGTGCCAGCAGCCTCGGACAGGGCGGCACCGGGGAGCTGTTTTTT.